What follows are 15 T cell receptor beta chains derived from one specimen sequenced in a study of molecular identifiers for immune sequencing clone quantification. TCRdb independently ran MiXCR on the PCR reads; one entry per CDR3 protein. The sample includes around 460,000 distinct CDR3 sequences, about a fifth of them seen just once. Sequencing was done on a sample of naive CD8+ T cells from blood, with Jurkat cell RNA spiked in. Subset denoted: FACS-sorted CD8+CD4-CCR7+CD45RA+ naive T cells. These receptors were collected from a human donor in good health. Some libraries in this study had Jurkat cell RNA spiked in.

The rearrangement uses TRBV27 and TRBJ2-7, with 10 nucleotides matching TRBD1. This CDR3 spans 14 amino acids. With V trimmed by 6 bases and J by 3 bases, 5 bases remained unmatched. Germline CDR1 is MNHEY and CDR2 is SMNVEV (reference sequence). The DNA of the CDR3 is TGTGCCAGCAGCCCGGGACAGGGGTTCTACGAGCAGTACTTC. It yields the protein CASSPGQGFYEQYF.

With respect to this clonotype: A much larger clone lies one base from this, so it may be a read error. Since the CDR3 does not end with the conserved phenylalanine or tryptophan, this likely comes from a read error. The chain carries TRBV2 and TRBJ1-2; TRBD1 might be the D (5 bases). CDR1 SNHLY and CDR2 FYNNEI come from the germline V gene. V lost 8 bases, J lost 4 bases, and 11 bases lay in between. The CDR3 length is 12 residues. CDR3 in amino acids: CASLPDSYGYTL. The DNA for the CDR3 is TGTGCCAGCTTACCCGACAGCTATGGCTACACCCTC.

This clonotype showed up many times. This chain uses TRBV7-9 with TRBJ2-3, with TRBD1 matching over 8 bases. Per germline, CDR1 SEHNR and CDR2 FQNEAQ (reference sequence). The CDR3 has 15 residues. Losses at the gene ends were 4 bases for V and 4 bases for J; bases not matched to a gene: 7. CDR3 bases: TGTGCCAGCAGCTCAGGACAGGGCCTCGCAGATACGCAGTATTTT. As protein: CASSSGQGLADTQYF.

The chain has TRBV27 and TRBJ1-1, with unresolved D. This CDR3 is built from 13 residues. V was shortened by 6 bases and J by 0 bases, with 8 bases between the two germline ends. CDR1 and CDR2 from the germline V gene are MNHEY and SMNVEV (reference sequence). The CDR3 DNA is TGTGCCAGCAGCGGACGGTTGAACACTGAAGCTTTCTTT. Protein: CASSGRLNTEAFF.

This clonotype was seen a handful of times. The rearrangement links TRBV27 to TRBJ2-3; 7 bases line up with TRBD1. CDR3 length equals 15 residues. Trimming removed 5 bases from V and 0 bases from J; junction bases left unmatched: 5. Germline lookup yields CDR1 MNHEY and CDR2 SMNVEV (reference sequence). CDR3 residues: CASSRTGESTDTQYF. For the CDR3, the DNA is TGTGCCAGCAGTCGAACAGGGGAGAGCACAGATACGCAGTATTTT.

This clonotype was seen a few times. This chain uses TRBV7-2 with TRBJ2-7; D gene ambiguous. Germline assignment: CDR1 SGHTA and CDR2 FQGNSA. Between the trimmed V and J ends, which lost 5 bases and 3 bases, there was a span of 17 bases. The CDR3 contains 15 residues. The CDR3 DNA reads TGTGCCAGCAGCCCTGAAGGAAGGGTGGGCTACGAGCAGTACTTC. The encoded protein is CASSPEGRVGYEQYF.

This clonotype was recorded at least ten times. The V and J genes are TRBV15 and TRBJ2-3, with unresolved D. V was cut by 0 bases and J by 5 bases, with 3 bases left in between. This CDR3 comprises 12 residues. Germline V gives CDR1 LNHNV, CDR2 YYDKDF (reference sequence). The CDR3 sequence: CATSRDQDTQYF. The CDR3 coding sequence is TGTGCCACCAGCAGAGATCAAGATACGCAGTATTTT.

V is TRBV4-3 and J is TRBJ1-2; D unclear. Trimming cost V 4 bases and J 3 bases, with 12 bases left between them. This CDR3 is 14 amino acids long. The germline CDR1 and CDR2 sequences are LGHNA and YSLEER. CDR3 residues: CASSPGRGDYGYTF. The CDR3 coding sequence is TGCGCCAGCAGCCCTGGCAGAGGAGACTATGGCTACACCTTC.

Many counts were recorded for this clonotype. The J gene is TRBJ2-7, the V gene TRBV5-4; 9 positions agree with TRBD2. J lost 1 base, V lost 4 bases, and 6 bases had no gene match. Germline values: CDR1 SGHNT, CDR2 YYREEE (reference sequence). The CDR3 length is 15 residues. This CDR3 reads CASSPLAGASYEQYF. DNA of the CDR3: TGTGCCAGCAGCCCATTAGCGGGAGCATCCTACGAGCAGTACTTC. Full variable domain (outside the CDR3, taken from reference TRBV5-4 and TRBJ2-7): ETGVTQSPTHLIKTRGQQVTLRCSSQSGHNTVSWYQQALGQGPQFIFQYYREEENGRGNFPPRFSGLQFPNYSSELNVNALELDDSALYLCASSPLAGASYEQYFGPGTRLTVT.

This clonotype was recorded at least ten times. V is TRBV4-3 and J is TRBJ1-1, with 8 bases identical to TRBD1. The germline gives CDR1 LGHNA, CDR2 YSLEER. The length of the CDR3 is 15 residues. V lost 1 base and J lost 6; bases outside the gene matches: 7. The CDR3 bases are TGCGCCAGCAGCCAAGTCAGCAGGGGGCCGGCTGAAGCTTTCTTT. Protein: CASSQVSRGPAEAFF.

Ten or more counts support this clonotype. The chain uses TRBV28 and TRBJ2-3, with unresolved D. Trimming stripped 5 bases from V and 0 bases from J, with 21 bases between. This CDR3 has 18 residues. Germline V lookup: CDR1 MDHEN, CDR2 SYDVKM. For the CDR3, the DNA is TGTGCCAGCAGTCCAACCTCCGTAGCTATTGCTAGCACAGATACGCAGTATTTT. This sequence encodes CASSPTSVAIASTDTQYF.

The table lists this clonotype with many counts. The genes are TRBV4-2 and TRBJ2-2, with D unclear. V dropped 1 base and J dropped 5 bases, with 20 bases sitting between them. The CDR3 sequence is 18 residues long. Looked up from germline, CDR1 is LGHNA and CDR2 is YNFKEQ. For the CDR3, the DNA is TGTGCCAGCAGCCAAGCATCCGGGTTTCGGACCATGACCGGGGAGCTGTTTTTT. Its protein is CASSQASGFRTMTGELFF.

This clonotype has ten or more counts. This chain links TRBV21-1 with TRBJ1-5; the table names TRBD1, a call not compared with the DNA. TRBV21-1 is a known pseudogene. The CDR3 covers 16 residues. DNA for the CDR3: TGTGCCAGCAGCAAACCGGACAGTTATAGCAATCAGCCCCAGCATTTT. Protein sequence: CASSKPDSYSNQPQHF.

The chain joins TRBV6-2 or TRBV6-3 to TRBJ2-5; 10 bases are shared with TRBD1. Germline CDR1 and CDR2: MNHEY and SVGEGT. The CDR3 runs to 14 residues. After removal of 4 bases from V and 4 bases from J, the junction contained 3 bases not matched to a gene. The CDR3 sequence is CASSSWDRGETQYF. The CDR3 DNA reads TGTGCCAGCAGTTCATGGGACAGGGGAGAGACCCAGTACTTC.

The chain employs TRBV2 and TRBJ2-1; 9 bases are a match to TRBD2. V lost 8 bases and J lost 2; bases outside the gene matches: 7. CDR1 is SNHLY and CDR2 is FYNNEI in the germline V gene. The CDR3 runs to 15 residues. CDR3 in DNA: TGTGCCAGCTCAGCAGGCGGGGGGGCCTACAATGAGCAGTTCTTC. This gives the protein CASSAGGGAYNEQFF. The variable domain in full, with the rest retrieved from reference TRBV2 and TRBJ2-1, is EPEVTQTPSHQVTQMGQEVILRCVPISNHLYFYWYRQILGQKVEFLVSFYNNEISEKSEIFDDQFSVERPDGSNFTLKIRSTKLEDSAMYFCASSAGGGAYNEQFFGPGTRLTVL.